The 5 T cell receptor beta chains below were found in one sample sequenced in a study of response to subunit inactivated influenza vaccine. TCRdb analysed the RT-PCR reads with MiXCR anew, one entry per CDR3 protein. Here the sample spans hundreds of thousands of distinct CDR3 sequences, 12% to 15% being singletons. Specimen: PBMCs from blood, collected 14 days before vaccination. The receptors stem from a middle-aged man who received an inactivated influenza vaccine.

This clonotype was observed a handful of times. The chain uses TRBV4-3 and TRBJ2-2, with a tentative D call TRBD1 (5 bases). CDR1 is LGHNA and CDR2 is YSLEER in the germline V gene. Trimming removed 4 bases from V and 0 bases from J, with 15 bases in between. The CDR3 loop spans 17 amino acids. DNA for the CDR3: TGCGCCAGCAGCCCAACCCCATCAGGGCCGAACACCGGGGAGCTGTTTTTT. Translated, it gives CASSPTPSGPNTGELFF.

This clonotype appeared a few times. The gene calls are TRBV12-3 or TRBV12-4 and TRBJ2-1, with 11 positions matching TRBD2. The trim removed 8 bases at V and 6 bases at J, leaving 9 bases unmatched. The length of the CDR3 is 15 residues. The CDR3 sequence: CASGLTSGGTNEQFF. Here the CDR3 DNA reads TGTGCCAGCGGATTAACTAGCGGGGGCACCAATGAGCAGTTCTTC.

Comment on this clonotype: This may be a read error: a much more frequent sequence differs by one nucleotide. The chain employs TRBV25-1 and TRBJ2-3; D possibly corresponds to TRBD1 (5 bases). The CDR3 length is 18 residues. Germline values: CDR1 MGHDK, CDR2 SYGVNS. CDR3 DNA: TGTGTCAGCAGTGGGCCGATAGCAGGGCAAGGAGGCACAGATACGCAGTATTTT. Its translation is CVSSGPIAGQGGTDTQYF.

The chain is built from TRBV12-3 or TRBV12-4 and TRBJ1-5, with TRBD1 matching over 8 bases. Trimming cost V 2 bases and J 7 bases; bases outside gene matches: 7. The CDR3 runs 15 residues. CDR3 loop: CASSLRAGGWQPQHF. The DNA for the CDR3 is TGTGCCAGCAGTTTAAGGGCAGGGGGCTGGCAGCCCCAGCATTTT.

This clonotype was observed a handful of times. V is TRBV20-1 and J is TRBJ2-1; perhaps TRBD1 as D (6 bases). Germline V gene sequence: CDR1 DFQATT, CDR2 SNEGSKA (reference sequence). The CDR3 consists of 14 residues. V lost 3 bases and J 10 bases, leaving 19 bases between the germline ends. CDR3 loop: CSARDPAVQGEQFF. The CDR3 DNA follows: TGCAGTGCTAGGGACCCCGCCGTTCAGGGGGAGCAGTTCTTC.